The present T cell receptor (beta chain) was sequenced within a study of T cells in Graves' hyperthyroidism and ophthalmopathy. With 2 bases removed from V and 1 base from J, the gap between germline ends came to 11 bases. This CDR3 contains 15 residues. Germline V lookup: CDR1 MDHEN, CDR2 SYDVKM. Researchers took RNA transcripts and amplified the TCR beta CDR3 regions from them. A first-round RT-PCR of the TCR CDR3 used the HTBI primer set. TCRdb used MiXCR to reprocess the multiplex PCR reads, holding one entry per CDR3 protein. Of 550,000 to 650,000 distinct CDR3 sequences detected, about 15% appear once; the ten largest clones hold less than 6%. The sample of blood was obtained at first hyperthyroidism diagnosis (before any ophthalmopathy symptoms). This clonotype was observed at least ten times.

The material sequenced was blood. The source is a woman aged 30 to 39 with Graves' hyperthyroidism that later progressed to Graves' ophthalmopathy. The rearrangement uses TRBV28 and TRBJ2-5, with D possibly matching TRBD2 (6 bases). DNA for the CDR3: TGTGCCAGCAGTTTAGATTGGGACTCCCAAGAGACCCAGTACTTC. Encoded protein: CASSLDWDSQETQYF.